This paragraph reports one T cell receptor (beta chain). Its antigen is currently unknown. Deletions cut 4 bases from V and 2 bases from J, with 6 bases between. The CDR3 sequence is 13 residues long. Looked up from germline, CDR1 is SGHRS and CDR2 is YFSETQ. These data come from a study of T cell responses to AZD1222 COVID-19 vaccine. Measured with immunoSEQ multiplex PCR; TCRdb has only the in-frame clones, and not every one. The sample gives tens of thousands of clones, 80% of which show up once; about 3.9% is in the top ten. Study-wide results and caveats: Spike-specific TCR breadth and depth grew following two AZD1222 doses. Clonal diversity may have been underestimated, and the donors were mostly white British, with more females than males. Repertoires were obtained solely post-peak T cell response. Dominant at 160-218 and 743-854, vaccine-associated CD4 TCRs also spanned spike.

V usage is TRBV5-1 and J usage is TRBJ1-4; D is undetermined. The sample consisted of peripheral blood, taken on day 0 of AZD1222 vaccination. The source of this sequence is an adult in good health. DNA of the CDR3: TGCGCCAGCAGCCTCGAGACTAATGAAAAACTGTTTTTT. Translation gives CASSLETNEKLFF.